The source of this TCR beta chain is a study of cytomegalovirus exposure and HLA in healthy donors. PCR involved 60 Vbeta and 13 Jbeta primers. Assay used: immunoSEQ multiplex PCR; TCRdb lists only in-frame clones, some missing. The table counts more than 40,000 clones; around 26% lies in the top ten. Trimming shortened V by 4 bases and J by 3 bases, and 12 bases separated the two germline ends. Per germline, CDR1 SEHNR and CDR2 FQNEAQ (reference sequence). The length of the CDR3 is 14 residues. The sequence came from a man aged 40-55 years in good health and CMV-seropositive. The material sequenced was PBMCs. This sequence joins TRBV7-9 and TRBJ2-5; D call uncertain. CDR3 sequence reads: CASSSSSIEETQYF. The CDR3 nucleotides are TGTGCCAGCAGCTCCTCCTCTATAGAAGAGACCCAGTACTTC.